This is a list of T cell receptor beta chains from one sample in a study of human T cells and chemical hapten exposure. TCRdb re-called the RACE reads with MiXCR, one entry per CDR3 protein. The sample has some 71,000 distinct CDR3 sequences, 11% seen once. Sequencing used whole blood, obtained in connection with sensitization to the hapten diphenylcyclopropenone (DPC). The origin of the receptors is a woman in her 50s with alopecia areata. Some clones in this sample may be carry-over from other donors' samples. CDR3s include the opening cysteine and the closing phenylalanine or tryptophan. The D gene is left open where the match is weak. Clone size is not always given. Where it is, it says once, few, many or a class for expanded clones.

d_gene	abundance	v_gene	j_gene	CDR3nt	CDR3aa
-	few	TRBV7-6	TRBJ2-3	TGTGCCAGCGCATTGGGCAGAACTAGCACAGATACGCAGTATTTT	CASALGRTSTDTQYF
TRBD1	few	TRBV6-6	TRBJ2-5	TGTGCCAGCAGACAACAGGGGGATCAAGAGACCCAGTACTTC	CASRQQGDQETQYF
-	many	TRBV6-5	TRBJ1-2	TGTGCCAGCAGTTACCGGACGGATAACTATGGCTACACCTTC	CASSYRTDNYGYTF
-	-	TRBV6-2/TRBV6-3	TRBJ2-7	TGTGCCAGCAGTTACTCGATAGCCCAGAGCTACGAGCAGTACTTC	CASSYSIAQSYEQYF
-	-	TRBV25-1	TRBJ1-1	TGTGCCAGCAGTGAATCGAGCAGACCGAACACTGAAGCTTTCTTT	CASSESSRPNTEAFF
-	many	TRBV7-2	TRBJ1-5	TGTGCCAGCAGCCTTCGTGCAGGTCCTGATCAGCCCCAGCATTTT	CASSLRAGPDQPQHF
-	few	TRBV6-2/TRBV6-3	TRBJ2-7	TGTGCCAGCGTCGAAAGGCAGACCCACGAGCAGTACTTC	CASVERQTHEQYF
-	many	TRBV7-6	TRBJ2-2	TGTGCCAGCAGCTTAAGCAGCGGAGGGACCGGGGAGCTGTTTTTT	CASSLSSGGTGELFF
TRBD2	many	TRBV7-2	TRBJ2-3	TGTGCCAGCAGCTTAGATCCTAGCGGCTCAGATACGCAGTATTTT	CASSLDPSGSDTQYF
-	many	TRBV19	TRBJ2-6	TGTGCCAGTAGAGGGGCTGGGACTGGGGCCAACGTCCTGACTTTC	CASRGAGTGANVLTF
-	-	TRBV7-8	TRBJ2-2	TGTGCCAGCAGCCGGGAATTACGGCTTGCCGGGGAGCTGTTTTTT	CASSRELRLAGELFF
-	few	TRBV5-6	TRBJ2-5	TGTGCCAGCAGCTTGGCCACAGGGTACCAAGAGACCCAGTACTTC	CASSLATGYQETQYF
-	-	TRBV12-3/TRBV12-4	TRBJ2-1	TGTGCCAGCAGTTTTAGGCGAAGCTCCTACAATGAGCAGTTCTTC	CASSFRRSSYNEQFF
-	few	TRBV19	TRBJ1-2	TGTGCCAGTAGTCTTACCGGGACTAAGGATGGCTACACCTTC	CASSLTGTKDGYTF
TRBD1	-	TRBV18	TRBJ1-5	TGTGCCAGCTCGACGGGAACAGGGGTAGGTCAGCCCCAGCATTTT	CASSTGTGVGQPQHF
-	many	TRBV29-1	TRBJ1-6	TGCAGCGTTGCGGAGGAGGGCTCCTATAATTCACCCCTCCACTTT	CSVAEEGSYNSPLHF
-	few	TRBV20-1	TRBJ1-6	TGCAGTGCACGGACTGAAACCTATAATTCACCCCTCCACTTT	CSARTETYNSPLHF
-	-	TRBV29-1	TRBJ2-5	TGCAGCGTTGAAGACAGGGGCCAAGAGACCCAGTACTTC	CSVEDRGQETQYF
-	few	TRBV14	TRBJ2-2	TGTGCCAGCAGCCAAGAAGCCGGGGAGCTGTTTTTT	CASSQEAGELFF
-	-	TRBV4-1	TRBJ1-6	TGCGCCAGCAGCCCGACCACGGCGGAAGTTGGCTCCTATAATTCACCCCTCCACTTT	CASSPTTAEVGSYNSPLHF
-	many	TRBV7-6	TRBJ2-3	TGTGCCAGCAGCAGTCTGGCGTCAGATACGCAGTATTTT	CASSSLASDTQYF
TRBD2	-	TRBV10-3	TRBJ2-7	TGTGCCATCAGAGAGTCGGCCGGACTAGCCTCCTACGAGCAGTACTTC	CAIRESAGLASYEQYF
TRBD1	-	TRBV11-3	TRBJ1-2	TGTGCCAGCAGCTATTCATCCGGGACAGGGTCTAACTATGGCTACACCTTC	CASSYSSGTGSNYGYTF
-	few	TRBV7-6	TRBJ2-1	TGTGCCAGCAGCTTCTCTAGGGGGGGTGTCTCCTACAATGAGCAGTTCTTC	CASSFSRGGVSYNEQFF
-	-	TRBV28	TRBJ1-1	TGTGCCAGCATCCCCCAGGGACTTTTCATGAACACTGAAGCTTTCTTT	CASIPQGLFMNTEAFF
-	-	TRBV12-3/TRBV12-4	TRBJ2-5	TGTGCCAGCAGTTTAGAAAAGACCCAGTACTTC	CASSLEKTQYF
-	many	TRBV4-1	TRBJ2-1	TGCGCCAGCAGCCAAGGCGCGGGAATCTCCTACAATGAGCAGTTCTTC	CASSQGAGISYNEQFF
TRBD2	many	TRBV6-2/TRBV6-3	TRBJ2-5	TGTGCCAGCAGCTCCACGGGGGGATTCCAAGAGACCCAGTACTTC	CASSSTGGFQETQYF
-	few	TRBV7-9	TRBJ1-4	TGTGCCAGCAGCTTGAGGAGCCAGAGACGGACGAGAGATGAAAAACTGTTTTTT	CASSLRSQRRTRDEKLFF
TRBD1	many	TRBV27	TRBJ1-2	TGTGCCAGCAGTTTATCTGGGACAGGGGTATATGGCTACACCTTC	CASSLSGTGVYGYTF
-	many	TRBV9	TRBJ2-2	TGTGCCAGCAGCGTAGGTTCCCTTGGGAACACCGGGGAGCTGTTTTTT	CASSVGSLGNTGELFF
TRBD1	many	TRBV28	TRBJ1-2	TGTGCCAGCAGTGCCCGGGACAGGCCTCAAGCTGCTAATGGCTACACCTTC	CASSARDRPQAANGYTF
TRBD2	-	TRBV4-1	TRBJ2-7	TGCGCCAGCACGCCCCAACCTAGCGGGAGGGTGTACGAGCAGTACTTC	CASTPQPSGRVYEQYF
TRBD1	few	TRBV12-3/TRBV12-4	TRBJ2-2	TGTGCCAGTAACCGGGACAGTGCCACCGGGGAGCTGTTTTTT	CASNRDSATGELFF
-	few	TRBV7-9	TRBJ2-3	TGTGCCAGCAGCCTATACCCGGCTAGTAAGACAGATACGCAGTATTTT	CASSLYPASKTDTQYF
-	once	TRBV28	TRBJ1-6	TGTGCCAGCAGCCTCATTGTGGGACCCCTCCACTTT	CASSLIVGPLHF
-	many	TRBV7-9	TRBJ1-5	TGTGCCAGCAGCCGGGGGAGCAATCAGCCCCAGCATTTT	CASSRGSNQPQHF
-	-	TRBV18	TRBJ1-6	TGTGCCAGCTCACCACAGAAAGATAATTCACCCCTCCACTTT	CASSPQKDNSPLHF
-	-	TRBV28	TRBJ1-5	TGTGCCAGCAGTTTGGTAATGTCCAGGGTCAATCAGCCCCAGCATTTT	CASSLVMSRVNQPQHF
-	many	TRBV6-6	TRBJ1-5	TGTGCCAGTCTCGGATCGGTGGGGCCCCAGCATTTT	CASLGSVGPQHF
TRBD1	many	TRBV18	TRBJ2-1	TGTGCCAGCTCACCCGGGACAGGGGGCCTAAATGAGCAGTTCTTC	CASSPGTGGLNEQFF
-	-	TRBV19	TRBJ2-1	TGTGCCAGTAGTCTACGCCCCCTCTCCTACAATGAGCAGTTCTTC	CASSLRPLSYNEQFF
TRBD2	many	TRBV5-1	TRBJ2-3	TGCGCCAGCAGCTTGGTCGTTAGCGGGACAGATACGCAGTATTTT	CASSLVVSGTDTQYF
-	-	TRBV28	TRBJ2-5	TGTGCCAGCAGGTACAGGGTGTACCAAGAGACCCAGTACTTC	CASRYRVYQETQYF
TRBD1	-	TRBV6-6	TRBJ1-2	TGTGCCAGCAGTTACGCGGGGACAGGGGAAGGCTATGGCTACACCTTC	CASSYAGTGEGYGYTF
-	many	TRBV6-5	TRBJ1-3	TGTGCCAGCAGTTACTCGTCGAGGTCTGGAAACACCATATATTTT	CASSYSSRSGNTIYF
-	-	TRBV25-1	TRBJ1-4	TGTGCCAGCAGTGAAACGGTGGATCGACGAAAACCGTTTTTT	CASSETVDRRKPFF